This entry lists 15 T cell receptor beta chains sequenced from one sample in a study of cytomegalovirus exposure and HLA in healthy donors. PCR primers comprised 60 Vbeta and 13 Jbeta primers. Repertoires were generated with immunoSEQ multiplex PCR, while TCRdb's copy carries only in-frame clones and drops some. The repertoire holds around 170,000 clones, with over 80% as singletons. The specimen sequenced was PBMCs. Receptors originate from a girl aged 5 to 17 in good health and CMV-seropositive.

The CDR3, as DNA: TGTGCCAGCAGCTTAGGCAGGGGGGACTACGAGCAGTACTTC. This translates into CASSLGRGDYEQYF. V is TRBV11-2 and J is TRBJ2-7; a weak D match, TRBD1 (7 bases). Per the germline V gene, CDR1 is SGHAT and CDR2 is FQNNGV. V lost 1 base and J lost 3, with 10 bases in between. There are 14 residues in the CDR3.

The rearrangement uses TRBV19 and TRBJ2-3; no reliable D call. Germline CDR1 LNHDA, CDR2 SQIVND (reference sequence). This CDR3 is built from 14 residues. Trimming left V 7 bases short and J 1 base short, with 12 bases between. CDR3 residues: CASMDWQGTDTQYF. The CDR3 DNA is TGTGCCAGTATGGATTGGCAGGGCACAGATACGCAGTATTTT. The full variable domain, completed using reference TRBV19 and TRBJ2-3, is DGGITQSPKYLFRKEGQNVTLSCEQNLNHDAMYWYRQDPGQGLRLIYYSQIVNDFQKGDIAEGYSVSREKKESFPLTVTSAQKNPTAFYLCASMDWQGTDTQYFGPGTRLTVL.

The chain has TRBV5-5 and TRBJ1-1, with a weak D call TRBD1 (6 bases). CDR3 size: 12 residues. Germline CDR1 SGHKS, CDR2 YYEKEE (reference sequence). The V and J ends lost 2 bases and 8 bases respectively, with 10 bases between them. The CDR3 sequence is CASSFRTEEAFF. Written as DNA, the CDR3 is TGTGCCAGCAGCTTTCGGACAGAAGAAGCTTTCTTT.

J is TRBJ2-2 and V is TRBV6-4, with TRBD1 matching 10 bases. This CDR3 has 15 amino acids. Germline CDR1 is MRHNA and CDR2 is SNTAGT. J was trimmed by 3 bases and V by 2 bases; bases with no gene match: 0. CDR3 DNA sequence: TGTGCCAGCAGTGACGGGACAGGGGACACCGGGGAGCTGTTTTTT. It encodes CASSDGTGDTGELFF.

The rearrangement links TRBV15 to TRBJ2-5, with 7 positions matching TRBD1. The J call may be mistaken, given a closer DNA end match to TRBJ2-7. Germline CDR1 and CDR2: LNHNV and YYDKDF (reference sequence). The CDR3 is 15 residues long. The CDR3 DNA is TGTGCCACCAGCAATCAAAGGGGGCGTTACTACGAGCAGTACTTC. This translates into CATSNQRGRYYEQYF.

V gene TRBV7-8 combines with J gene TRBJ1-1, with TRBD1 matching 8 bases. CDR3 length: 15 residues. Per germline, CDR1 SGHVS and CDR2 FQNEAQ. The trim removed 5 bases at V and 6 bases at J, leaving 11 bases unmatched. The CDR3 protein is CASSPRTGRFAEAFF. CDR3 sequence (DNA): TGTGCCAGCAGCCCCCGGACAGGGAGGTTCGCTGAAGCTTTCTTT.

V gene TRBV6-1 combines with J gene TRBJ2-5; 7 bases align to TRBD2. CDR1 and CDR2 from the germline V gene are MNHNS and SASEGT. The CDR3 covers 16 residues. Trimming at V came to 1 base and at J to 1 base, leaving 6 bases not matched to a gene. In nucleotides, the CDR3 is TGTGCCAGCAGTGAAGGAGGACTAGGCGTCCAAGAGACCCAGTACTTC. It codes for CASSEGGLGVQETQYF.

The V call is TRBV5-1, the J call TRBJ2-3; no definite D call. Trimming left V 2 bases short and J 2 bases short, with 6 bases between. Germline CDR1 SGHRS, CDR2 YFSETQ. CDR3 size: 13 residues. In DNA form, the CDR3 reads TGCGCCAGCAGCTTCCCACACACAGATACGCAGTATTTT. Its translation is CASSFPHTDTQYF.

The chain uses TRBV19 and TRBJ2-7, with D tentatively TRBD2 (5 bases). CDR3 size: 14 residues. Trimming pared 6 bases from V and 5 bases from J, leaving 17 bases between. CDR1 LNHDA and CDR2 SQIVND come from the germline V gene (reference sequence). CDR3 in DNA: TGTGCCAGTAGGCCCCGGACGGGGAGTCACGAGCAGTACTTC. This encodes CASRPRTGSHEQYF.

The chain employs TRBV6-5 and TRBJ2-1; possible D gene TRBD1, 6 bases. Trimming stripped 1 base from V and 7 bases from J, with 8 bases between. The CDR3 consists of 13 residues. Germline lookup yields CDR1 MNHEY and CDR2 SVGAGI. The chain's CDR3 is CASSYWDNNEQFF. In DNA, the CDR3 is TGTGCCAGCAGTTACTGGGACAATAATGAGCAGTTCTTC.

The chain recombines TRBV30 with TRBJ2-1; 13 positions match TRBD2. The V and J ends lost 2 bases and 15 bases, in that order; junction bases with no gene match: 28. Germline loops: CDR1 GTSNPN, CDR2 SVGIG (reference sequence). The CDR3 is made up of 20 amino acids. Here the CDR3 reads CAWSPTGLAGRRARDPGLFF. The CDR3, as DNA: TGTGCCTGGAGTCCCACGGGACTAGCGGGACGCAGAGCAAGAGACCCGGGTCTGTTCTTC.

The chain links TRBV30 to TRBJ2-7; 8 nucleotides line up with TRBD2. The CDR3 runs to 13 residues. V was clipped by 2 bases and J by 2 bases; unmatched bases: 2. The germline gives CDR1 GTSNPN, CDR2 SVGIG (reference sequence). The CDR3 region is CAWSSSGPYEQYF. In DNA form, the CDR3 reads TGTGCCTGGAGTTCTAGCGGGCCCTACGAGCAGTACTTC.

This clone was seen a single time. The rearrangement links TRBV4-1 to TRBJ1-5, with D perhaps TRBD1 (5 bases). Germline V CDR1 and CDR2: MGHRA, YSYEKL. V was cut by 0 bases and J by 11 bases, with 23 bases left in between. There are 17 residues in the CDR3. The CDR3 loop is CASSQDLRRQSKESQHF. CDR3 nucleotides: TGCGCCAGCAGCCAAGATCTCCGCCGACAGTCAAAAGAATCCCAGCATTTT.

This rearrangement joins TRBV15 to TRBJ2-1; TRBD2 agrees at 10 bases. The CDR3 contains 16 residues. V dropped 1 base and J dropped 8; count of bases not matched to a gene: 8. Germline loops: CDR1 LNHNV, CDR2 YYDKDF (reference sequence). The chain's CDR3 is CATSRGASGSGYEQFF. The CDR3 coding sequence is TGTGCCACCAGCAGAGGGGCTAGCGGGAGCGGCTATGAGCAGTTCTTC.

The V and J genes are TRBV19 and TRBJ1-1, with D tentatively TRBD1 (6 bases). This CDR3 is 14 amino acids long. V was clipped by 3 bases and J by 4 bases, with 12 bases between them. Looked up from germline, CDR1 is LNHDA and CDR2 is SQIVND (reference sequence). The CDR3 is CASSIYREVTEAFF. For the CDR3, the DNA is TGTGCCAGTAGTATCTACAGGGAAGTCACTGAAGCTTTCTTT. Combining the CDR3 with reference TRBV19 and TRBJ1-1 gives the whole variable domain DGGITQSPKYLFRKEGQNVTLSCEQNLNHDAMYWYRQDPGQGLRLIYYSQIVNDFQKGDIAEGYSVSREKKESFPLTVTSAQKNPTAFYLCASSIYREVTEAFFGQGTRLTVV.